These 23 T cell receptor beta chains originate from one sample sequenced in a study of prognosis after radiotherapy for stage I lung cancer. Two-round multiplex PCR amplified TCR beta CDR3 from genomic DNA. Primers specific to each TRBV and TRBJ gene drove first-round PCR. MiXCR, applied by TCRdb to the multiplex PCR reads, yields one record per CDR3 protein. The repertoire holds 20,000 to 30,000 distinct CDR3 sequences, with around 39% as singletons. The material was PBMCs, obtained before or after stereotactic body radiation therapy (not recorded which). These TCRs come from a donor aged 50 or older with non-small cell lung cancer.

A note on this clonotype: Just one base apart from a much larger clone, this may be a read error. This sequence joins TRBV24-1 and TRBJ2-1; tentatively, D is TRBD1 or TRBD2 (5 bases each). V was clipped by 9 bases and J by 7 bases, with 15 bases between them. CDR3 size: 13 residues. Per germline, CDR1 KGHDR and CDR2 SFDVKD. The CDR3 loop reads CATGKGWGNEQFF. The CDR3 nucleotides read TGTGCCACCGGGAAAGGATGGGGGAATGAGCAGTTCTTC.

This clonotype is deemed medium-sized. The chain carries TRBV5-1 and TRBJ2-1; D tentatively fits TRBD1 or TRBD2 (6 bases each). Germline CDR1 is SGHRS and CDR2 is YFSETQ. CDR3 length: 15 residues. Trimming removed 0 bases from V and 7 bases from J, with 14 bases in between. CDR3 DNA sequence: TGCGCCAGCAGCTTGGATCCGGGGGCGATTAATGAGCAGTTCTTC. Amino acids: CASSLDPGAINEQFF.

This clonotype is medium-sized in the sample. This chain connects TRBV27 to TRBJ2-3; no firm D call. This CDR3 has 13 residues. With 5 bases removed from V and 4 bases from J, the gap between germline ends came to 10 bases. From germline, CDR1 is MNHEY and CDR2 SMNVEV (reference sequence). DNA of the CDR3: TGTGCCAGCAGTACGGACCAGGCAGATACGCAGTATTTT. Residues: CASSTDQADTQYF.

This clonotype occurred once. V gene TRBV24-1 combines with J gene TRBJ2-7, with 8 bases identical to TRBD2. The CDR3 extends over 17 amino acids. The ends lost 2 bases at V and 6 bases at J; junction bases unmatched: 14. Per the germline V gene, CDR1 is KGHDR and CDR2 is SFDVKD. The CDR3 loop reads CATSDSGGTRGRLEQYF. The CDR3 DNA sequence: TGTGCCACCAGTGATTCAGGAGGGACTAGAGGGAGGCTCGAGCAGTACTTC.

On this clonotype: This may be a read error, as it is one base from a much larger clone. The CDR3 DNA sequence: TGTGCCAGCACCTTGACGGGTGGCAATCAGCCCCAGCATTTT. Its translation is CASTLTGGNQPQHF. The chain carries TRBV2 and TRBJ1-5, with D unclear. Per germline, CDR1 SNHLY and CDR2 FYNNEI. CDR3 length equals 14 residues. Deletions cut 7 bases from V and 2 bases from J, with 12 bases between. Drawing the rest from reference TRBV2 and TRBJ1-5, the complete variable domain is EPEVTQTPSHQVTQMGQEVILRCVPISNHLYFYWYRQILGQKVEFLVSFYNNEISEKSEIFDDQFSVERPDGSNFTLKIRSTKLEDSAMYFCASTLTGGNQPQHFGDGTRLSIL.

A note on this clonotype: A much larger clonotype is one base distant, so this may be a read error. This chain joins TRBV7-2 and TRBJ1-4; D is unclear. There are 15 residues in the CDR3. The V gene lost 5 bases and the J gene lost 7 bases, with 17 bases spanning the gap. The germline CDR1 and CDR2 sequences are SGHTA and FQGNSA. CDR3 DNA sequence: TGTGCCAGCAGCCTGGCTTCCACCGTGGGTGAAAAACTGTTTTTT. Protein product: CASSLASTVGEKLFF.

Judged by abundance, this clonotype is medium-sized (0.01 to 0.1%). The chain combines TRBV28 with TRBJ2-1, with TRBD2 identical over 8 bases. Germline lookup yields CDR1 MDHEN and CDR2 SYDVKM. The CDR3 covers 15 residues. The trim removed 7 bases at V and 6 bases at J, leaving 11 bases unmatched. CDR3 nucleotide sequence: TGTGCCAGCACCCCCCGGAGCGGGAGAGGCAATGAGCAGTTCTTC. It is translated as CASTPRSGRGNEQFF.

This clonotype was detected many times. The V and J genes are TRBV7-9 and TRBJ2-7, with D hard to call. The CDR3 length is 13 residues. V was pared by 5 bases and J by 6 bases, with 14 bases between. Germline V lookup: CDR1 SEHNR, CDR2 FQNEAQ (reference sequence). This chain's CDR3 is CASSRDSAGEQYF. CDR3 coding DNA: TGTGCCAGCAGCCGCGACTCGGCCGGCGAGCAGTACTTC. The whole variable domain, remainder taken from reference TRBV7-9 and TRBJ2-7, is DTGVSQNPRHKITKRGQNVTFRCDPISEHNRLYWYRQTLGQGPEFLTYFQNEAQLEKSRLLSDRFSAERPKGSFSTLEIQRTEQGDSAMYLCASSRDSAGEQYFGPGTRLTVT.

This clonotype was detected ten times or more. The rearrangement joins TRBV28 to TRBJ1-1; D gene ambiguous. CDR3 length equals 16 residues. V was clipped by 4 bases and J by 1 base, with 16 bases between them. Germline V gene sequence: CDR1 MDHEN, CDR2 SYDVKM. As DNA, the CDR3 is TGTGCCAGCAGTTGGCCCACCGCGGGCTCGAACACTGAAGCTTTCTTT. Translation: CASSWPTAGSNTEAFF.

This clonotype was picked up a small number of times. A much larger clonotype is one base distant, so this may be a read error. The rearrangement joins TRBV10-3 to TRBJ2-7; D uncertain. V was cut by 2 bases and J by 7 bases, with 15 bases left in between. Germline loops: CDR1 ENHRY, CDR2 SYGVKD. The CDR3 length is 14 residues. CDR3: CAISETPVPSEQYF. The CDR3 bases are TGTGCCATCAGTGAGACTCCAGTCCCCTCGGAGCAGTACTTC.

The V call is TRBV29-1, the J call TRBJ1-1; no clear D gene. The CDR3 length is 10 residues. Looked up from germline, CDR1 is SQVTM and CDR2 is ANQGSEA. The V end lost 4 bases, the J end lost 8 bases, and 8 bases lay between the germline ends. For the CDR3, the DNA is TGCAGCGTTGCGACTTCGGAAGCTTTCTTT. Protein sequence: CSVATSEAFF. The entire variable domain, with the rest obtained from reference TRBV29-1 and TRBJ1-1, is as follows: SAVISQKPSRDICQRGTSLTIQCQVDSQVTMMFWYRQQPGQSLTLIATANQGSEATYESGFVIDKFPISRPNLTFSTLTVSNMSPEDSSIYLCSVATSEAFFGQGTRLTVV.

Points on this clonotype: In this CDR3 the conserved last residue, phenylalanine or tryptophan, is missing, so a read error is likely. V is TRBV28 and J is TRBJ2-1, with 7 bases lining up with TRBD2. Per germline, CDR1 MDHEN and CDR2 SYDVKM. The junction had 13 bases not matched to a gene; V was cut back by 4 bases and J by 4 bases. The CDR3 contains 17 residues. The CDR3 region is CASSSSSGRSSYNEQFL. DNA of the CDR3: TGTGCCAGCAGTTCGTCTAGCGGCCGAAGCTCATACAATGAGCAGTTCTTA.

This clonotype was picked up a small number of times. The chain recombines TRBV6-1 with TRBJ2-2; possibly TRBD2 for D (6 bases). Trimming shortened V by 4 bases and J by 3 bases, and 9 bases separated the two germline ends. The CDR3 is 14 residues long. Germline-derived CDR1 and CDR2 are MNHNS and SASEGT. The CDR3 protein is CASSVQRDTGELFF. In nucleotides, the CDR3 is TGTGCCAGCAGTGTGCAGCGGGACACCGGGGAGCTGTTTTTT.

The V and J genes are TRBV24-1 and TRBJ2-3; TRBD2 might be the D (6 bases). The CDR3 extends over 15 amino acids. In germline, CDR1 is KGHDR, CDR2 SFDVKD. Deletions cut 3 bases from V and 3 bases from J, with 12 bases between. The CDR3 loop is CATSDTGTGTDTQYF. CDR3 DNA sequence: TGTGCCACCAGTGATACGGGGACTGGTACAGATACGCAGTATTTT.

The gene calls are TRBV6-1 and TRBJ2-1; TRBD2 matches 11 bases. Germline loops: CDR1 MNHNS, CDR2 SASEGT. The V and J ends lost 6 bases and 6 bases, in that order; junction bases with no gene match: 16. This CDR3 is 18 amino acids long. This chain's CDR3 is CASRAAGIAGGRVNEQFF. The CDR3, as DNA: TGTGCCAGCAGGGCGGCTGGAATAGCGGGGGGGCGGGTCAATGAGCAGTTCTTC.

The chain is built from TRBV6-1 and TRBJ1-1; D gene unclear. The V end was cut by 5 bases, the J end by 0 bases, with 16 bases between. The CDR3 covers 16 residues. From germline, CDR1 is MNHNS and CDR2 SASEGT. CDR3 coding DNA: TGTGCCAGCAGTAGCGGCCGCGGCCCATTGAACACTGAAGCTTTCTTT. Its protein product is CASSSGRGPLNTEAFF.

This clonotype was counted a single time. This chain joins TRBV20-1 and TRBJ2-7, with 12 bases fitting TRBD1. The CDR3 spans 14 residues. The germline V gene has CDR1 DFQATT and CDR2 SNEGSKA (reference sequence). V shed 1 base and J 7 bases; nucleotides not matched to a gene: 5. The CDR3 region is CSARAGQGAKEQYF. For the CDR3, the DNA is TGCAGTGCTAGAGCGGGACAGGGGGCGAAAGAGCAGTACTTC.

About this clonotype: This likely stems from a read error, as it lies one base from a far larger clone. The chain couples TRBV5-1 to TRBJ2-7, with 9 bases lining up with TRBD2. With V trimmed by 2 bases and J by 10 bases, 16 bases remained unmatched. The CDR3 runs to 16 residues. Germline CDR1 SGHRS, CDR2 YFSETQ. In DNA, the CDR3 is TGCGCCAGCAGCTTCGGGCCAGCGGGAGGCCAAGATACCCAGTACTTC. Translating it yields CASSFGPAGGQDTQYF.

On this clonotype: This is likely an artifact of a read error, given a far larger clone one base away. The chain carries TRBV6-8 and TRBJ1-2, with TRBD1 matching 9 bases. J lost 5 bases, V lost 7 bases, and 11 bases had no gene match. Germline V gene lookup returns CDR1 MNHGY and CDR2 SAAAGT. The CDR3 sequence is 15 residues long. Written as DNA, the CDR3 is TGTGCCAGCACCCCCCAAGGGGACAGGGTATATGGCTACACCTTC. This encodes CASTPQGDRVYGYTF.

This rearrangement joins TRBV5-4 to TRBJ2-3; TRBD1 is a possible D gene (6 bases). CDR1 is SGHNT, CDR2 YYREEE, per germline (reference sequence). The CDR3 runs to 13 residues. Trimming shortened V by 4 bases and J by 7 bases, and 13 bases separated the two germline ends. For the CDR3, the DNA is TGTGCCAGCAGCGTCGGACAGTCATATACGCAGTATTTT. Translating gives CASSVGQSYTQYF.

A remark on this clonotype: This CDR3 is missing its conserved last phenylalanine or tryptophan, likely due to a read error. The J gene is TRBJ1-1, the V gene TRBV2, with D hard to call. V gave up 7 bases and J gave up 0 bases, with 18 bases separating them. CDR1 and CDR2 (germline): SNHLY, FYNNEI. CDR3 length equals 16 residues. This CDR3 reads CASITLVSWLNTEAFS. CDR3 coding DNA: TGTGCCAGCATCACTCTAGTGAGCTGGCTGAACACTGAAGCTTTCTCT.

This clonotype is termed medium-sized. The chain couples TRBV2 to TRBJ2-1, with 11 nucleotides matching TRBD2. Germline loops: CDR1 SNHLY, CDR2 FYNNEI. The V segment lost 7 bases and the J segment 4 bases; nucleotides outside the gene matches: 6. CDR3 length equals 15 residues. CDR3 nucleotides: TGTGCCAGCACCAAGACTAGCGGGGCTTACAATGAGCAGTTCTTC. This encodes CASTKTSGAYNEQFF.

There are many counts of this clonotype. V usage is TRBV5-1 and J usage is TRBJ1-1; tentative D call: TRBD1 (5 bases). V lost 0 bases and J 4 bases, leaving 13 bases between the germline ends. The CDR3 is made up of 15 amino acids. Germline CDR1 is SGHRS and CDR2 is YFSETQ. The CDR3 protein is CASSLVLGTGTEAFF. CDR3 sequence (DNA): TGCGCCAGCAGCTTGGTGCTAGGGACGGGCACTGAAGCTTTCTTT.